This T cell receptor beta chain emerged from a study of blood T cell repertoires in COVID-19. Study background: Sources were T cells, B-cell-depleted T cells, or PBMCs; the material itself was cDNA or gDNA.

Source study methods: The assay estimated nucleated cells by amplifying reference gene primers. TCRdb keeps only in-frame clones here, not all; method: immunoSEQ multiplex PCR. Clonal size and the V and J genes are those of that table, whereas D and trimming came from the DNA. The sample contains 250,000 to 400,000 clones, 70% to 90% of which appear only once. This receptor was identified in a woman aged 30 to 39 with COVID-19, enrolled during active disease. The sequencing input was peripheral blood.

The CDR3 bases are TGTGCCAGCAGTTACTCGTTAGAAGCCTACAATGAGCAGTTCTTC. Amino acid sequence: CASSYSLEAYNEQFF. V usage is TRBV6-5 and J usage is TRBJ2-1; D gene uncertain. The CDR3 is made up of 15 amino acids. CDR1 is MNHEY, CDR2 SVGAGI, per germline. Trimming removed 0 bases from V and 2 bases from J, with 8 bases in between.